This passage covers 6 T cell receptor beta chains from one sample sequenced in a study of blood T cell repertoires in COVID-19. Sequencing was performed with immunoSEQ multiplex PCR; in TCRdb, only in-frame clones are kept and a portion is missing. This table has 15,000 to 20,000 clones, about 88% appearing once. The sample taken for sequencing was peripheral blood. The source of these receptors is a man in his sixties or seventies with acute or convalescent COVID-19.

The V and J genes are TRBV6-6 and TRBJ2-7; TRBD2 is a possible D gene (7 bases). The CDR3 loop spans 16 amino acids. Per the germline V gene, CDR1 is MNHNY and CDR2 is SVGAGI (reference sequence). V gave up 5 bases and J gave up 2 bases, with 19 bases separating them. CDR3 bases: TGTGCCAGCAGTCTGCCGAACGGGGGGCTCACCTACGAGCAGTACTTC. Its translation: CASSLPNGGLTYEQYF.

This chain connects TRBV5-1 to TRBJ2-7, with 10 bases matching TRBD2. Losses at the gene ends were 7 bases for V and 5 bases for J; bases not matched to a gene: 9. Germline V lookup: CDR1 SGHRS, CDR2 YFSETQ. CDR3 length: 14 residues. DNA for the CDR3: TGCGCCAGCCGAGCTAGGACTAGCGGAAACGAGCAGTACTTC. It specifies CASRARTSGNEQYF.

The chain has TRBV6-5 and TRBJ1-5; the D gene is possibly TRBD1 (6 bases). This CDR3 is built from 13 residues. V lost 6 bases, J lost 4 bases, and 10 bases lay in between. CDR1 MNHEY and CDR2 SVGAGI come from the germline V gene. This chain's CDR3 is CASSLDRNQPQHF. For the CDR3, the DNA is TGTGCCAGCAGCCTCGACAGGAATCAGCCCCAGCATTTT.

The chain joins TRBV5-1 to TRBJ2-7, with TRBD2 matching over 9 bases. CDR1 SGHRS and CDR2 YFSETQ come from the germline V gene. After removal of 2 bases from V and 1 base from J, the junction contained 4 bases not matched to a gene. The CDR3 has 15 residues. CDR3 residues: CASSLTSGPSYEQYF. CDR3 coding DNA: TGCGCCAGCAGCTTAACTAGCGGGCCTTCCTACGAGCAGTACTTC.

The count of this clone is one. V and J are TRBV7-2 and TRBJ2-5, with a weak D call TRBD1 (6 bases). Between the trimmed V and J ends, which lost 4 bases and 10 bases, there was a span of 13 bases. Germline V CDR1 and CDR2: SGHTA, FQGNSA. The CDR3 length is 12 residues. CDR3 amino acids: CASSSDSPYQYF. DNA for the CDR3: TGTGCCAGCAGCTCGGACAGCCCGTACCAGTACTTC.

The chain joins TRBV4-1 to TRBJ2-7; 8 bases agree with TRBD1. Losses at the gene ends were 2 bases for V and 5 bases for J; bases not matched to a gene: 8. Germline V lookup: CDR1 MGHRA, CDR2 YSYEKL. The CDR3 contains 15 residues. Here the CDR3 reads CASSQTDRERDEQYF. CDR3 nucleotide sequence: TGCGCCAGCAGCCAAACGGACAGGGAACGGGACGAGCAGTACTTC.